This entry features one T cell receptor beta chain sequence. The antigen remains unidentified. The entry originates in a study of identifying expanded T cells in peripheral blood. The study, taken as a whole, reports: Across healthy donors, higher total template counts meant significantly greater roughly 2-week count variance. Roughly 1.2 clones differed between technical replicates, versus around 16 and 19 over time.

TCRdb keeps only in-frame clones here, not all; method: immunoSEQ multiplex PCR. The table has approximately 140,000 clones, 86% seen once. Collection occurred without any documented infections or immune events in donors. The V gene's germline CDR1 is WSHSY and CDR2 SAAADI. V was shortened by 1 base and J by 6 bases, with 6 bases between the two germline ends. The CDR3 covers 13 residues. The sample comprised blood. This chain connects TRBV10-2 to TRBJ2-2; D is uncertain. This TCR derives from a person between 18 and 70 years old in good health. CDR3 amino acids: CASSEYQPGELFF. The CDR3 nucleotides read TGCGCCAGCAGTGAGTACCAGCCCGGGGAGCTGTTTTTT.